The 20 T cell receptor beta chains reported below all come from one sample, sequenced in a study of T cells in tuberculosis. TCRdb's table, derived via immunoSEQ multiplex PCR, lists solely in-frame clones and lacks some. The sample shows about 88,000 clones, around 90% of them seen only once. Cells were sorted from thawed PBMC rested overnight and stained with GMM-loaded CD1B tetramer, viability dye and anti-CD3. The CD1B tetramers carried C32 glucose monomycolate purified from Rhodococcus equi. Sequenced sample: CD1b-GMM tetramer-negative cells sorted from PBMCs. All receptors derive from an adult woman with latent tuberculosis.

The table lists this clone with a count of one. The DNA of the CDR3 is TGCGCCAGCAGCTTACACCACTTCCGGGACAGGCAGTACGAGCAGTACTTC. It encodes CASSLHHFRDRQYEQYF. V usage is TRBV5-1 and J usage is TRBJ2-7, with 8 bases lining up with TRBD1. V was pared by 2 bases and J by 4 bases, with 14 bases of the junction left unmatched. From germline, CDR1 is SGHRS and CDR2 YFSETQ. The CDR3 runs 17 residues.

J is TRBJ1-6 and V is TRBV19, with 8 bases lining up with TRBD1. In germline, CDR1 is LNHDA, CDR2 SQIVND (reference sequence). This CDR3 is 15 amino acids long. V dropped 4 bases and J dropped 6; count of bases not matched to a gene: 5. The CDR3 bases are TGTGCCAGTAGTACCGGACAGGGACGTAATTCACCCCTCCACTTT. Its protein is CASSTGQGRNSPLHF.

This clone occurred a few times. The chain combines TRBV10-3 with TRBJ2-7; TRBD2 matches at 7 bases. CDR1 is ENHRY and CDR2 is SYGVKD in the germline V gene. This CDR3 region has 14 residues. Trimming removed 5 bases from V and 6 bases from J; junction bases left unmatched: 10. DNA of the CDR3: TGTGCCATCAGTATTAAGGGGACTACGAGCGAGCAGTACGTC. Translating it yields CAISIKGTTSEQYV.

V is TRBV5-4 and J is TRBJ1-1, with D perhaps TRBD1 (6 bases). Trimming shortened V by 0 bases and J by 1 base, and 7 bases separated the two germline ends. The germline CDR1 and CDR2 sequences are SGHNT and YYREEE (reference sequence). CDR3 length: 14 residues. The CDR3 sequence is CASSLEQGNTEAFF. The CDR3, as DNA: TGTGCCAGCAGCTTGGAACAGGGGAACACTGAAGCTTTCTTT.

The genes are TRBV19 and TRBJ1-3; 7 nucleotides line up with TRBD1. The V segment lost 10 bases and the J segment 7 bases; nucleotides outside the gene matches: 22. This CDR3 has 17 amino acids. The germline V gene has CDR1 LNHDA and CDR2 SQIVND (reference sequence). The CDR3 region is CATYSGTVVFGPNTIYF. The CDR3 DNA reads TGTGCCACATACTCCGGGACAGTCGTCTTTGGTCCGAACACCATATATTTT.

The CDR3 spells CASSLDSPYGYTF. As DNA, the CDR3 is TGTGCCAGCAGTTTGGACAGTCCCTATGGCTACACCTTC. The V gene is TRBV6-5, the J gene TRBJ1-2, with D tentatively TRBD1 (6 bases). Germline V gene data show CDR1 as MNHEY and CDR2 as SVGAGI. The V and J ends lost 4 bases and 4 bases respectively, with 10 bases between them. The CDR3 runs to 13 residues.

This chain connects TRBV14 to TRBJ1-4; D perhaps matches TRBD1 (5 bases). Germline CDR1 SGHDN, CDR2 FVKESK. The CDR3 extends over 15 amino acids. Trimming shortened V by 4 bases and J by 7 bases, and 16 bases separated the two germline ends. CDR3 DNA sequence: TGTGCCAGCAGCCCTCACATTGGGGGGGGTGAAAAACTGTTTTTT. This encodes CASSPHIGGGEKLFF.

In DNA, the CDR3 is TGTGCCAGCAGAGTAGCGGGGGCTCCCCCAGATACGCAGTATTTT. Encoded protein: CASRVAGAPPDTQYF. V usage is TRBV27 and J usage is TRBJ2-3; the match to TRBD2 covers 9 bases. Losses at the gene ends were 6 bases for V and 4 bases for J; bases not matched to a gene: 8. Germline CDR1 is MNHEY and CDR2 is SMNVEV (reference sequence). The CDR3 is 15 amino acids.

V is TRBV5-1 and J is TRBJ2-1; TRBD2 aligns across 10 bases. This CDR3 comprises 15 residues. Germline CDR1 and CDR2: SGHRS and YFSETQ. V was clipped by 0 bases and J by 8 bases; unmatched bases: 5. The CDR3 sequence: CASSLAQRGGHEQFF. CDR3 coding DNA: TGCGCCAGCAGCTTGGCCCAGCGGGGGGGCCATGAGCAGTTCTTC. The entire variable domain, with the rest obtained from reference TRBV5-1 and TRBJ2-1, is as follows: KAGVTQTPRYLIKTRGQQVTLSCSPISGHRSVSWYQQTPGQGLQFLFEYFSETQRNKGNFPGRFSGRQFSNSRSEMNVSTLELGDSALYLCASSLAQRGGHEQFFGPGTRLTVL.

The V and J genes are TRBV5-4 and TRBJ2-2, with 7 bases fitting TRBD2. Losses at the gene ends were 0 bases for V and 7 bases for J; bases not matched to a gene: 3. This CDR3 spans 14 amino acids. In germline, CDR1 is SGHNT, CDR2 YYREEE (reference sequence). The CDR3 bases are TGTGCCAGCAGCTTGGTAGGGAGGGGCGGGGAGCTGTTTTTT. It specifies CASSLVGRGGELFF.

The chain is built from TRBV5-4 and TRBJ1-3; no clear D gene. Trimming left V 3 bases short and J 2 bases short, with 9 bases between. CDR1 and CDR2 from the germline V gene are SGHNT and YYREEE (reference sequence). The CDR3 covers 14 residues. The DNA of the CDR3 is TGTGCCAGCAGCTCAGGTGAAACTGGAAACACCATATATTTT. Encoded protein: CASSSGETGNTIYF.

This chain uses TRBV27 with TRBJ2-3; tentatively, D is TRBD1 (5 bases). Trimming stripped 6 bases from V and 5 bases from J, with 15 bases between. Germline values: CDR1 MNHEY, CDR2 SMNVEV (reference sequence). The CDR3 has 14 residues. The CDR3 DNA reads TGTGCCAGCAGAGAGGCAGGGTGGGAAGATACGCAGTATTTT. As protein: CASREAGWEDTQYF.

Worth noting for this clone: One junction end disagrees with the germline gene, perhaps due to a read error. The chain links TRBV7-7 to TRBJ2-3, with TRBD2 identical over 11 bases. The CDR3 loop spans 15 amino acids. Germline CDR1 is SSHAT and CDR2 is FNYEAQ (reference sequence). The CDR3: CASSSLAGGIDTQYF. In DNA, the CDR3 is TGTGCTAGCAGCTCCTTAGCGGGGGGGATAGATACGCAGTATTTT.

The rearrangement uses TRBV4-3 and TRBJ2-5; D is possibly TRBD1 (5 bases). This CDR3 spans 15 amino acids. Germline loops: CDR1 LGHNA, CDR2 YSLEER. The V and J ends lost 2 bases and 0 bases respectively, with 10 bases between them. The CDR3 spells CASSQPSGYQETQYF. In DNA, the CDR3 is TGCGCCAGCAGCCAACCCTCAGGGTACCAAGAGACCCAGTACTTC.

The CDR3 loop reads CASRPLAGASEQFF. The CDR3 DNA is TGTGCCAGCAGGCCACTAGCGGGGGCTAGTGAGCAGTTCTTC. The chain has TRBV11-2 and TRBJ2-1; TRBD2 matches 11 bases. CDR1 SGHAT and CDR2 FQNNGV come from the germline V gene. After removal of 6 bases from V and 9 bases from J, the junction contained 7 bases not matched to a gene. The CDR3 loop spans 14 amino acids.

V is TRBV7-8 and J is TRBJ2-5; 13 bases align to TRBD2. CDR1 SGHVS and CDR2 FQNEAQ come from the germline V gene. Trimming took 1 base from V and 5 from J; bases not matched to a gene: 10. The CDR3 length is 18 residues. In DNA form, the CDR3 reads TGTGCCAGCAGCTTAGTCACTAGCGGGGGGGCCGCGGTGGAGACCCAGTACTTC. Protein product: CASSLVTSGGAAVETQYF.

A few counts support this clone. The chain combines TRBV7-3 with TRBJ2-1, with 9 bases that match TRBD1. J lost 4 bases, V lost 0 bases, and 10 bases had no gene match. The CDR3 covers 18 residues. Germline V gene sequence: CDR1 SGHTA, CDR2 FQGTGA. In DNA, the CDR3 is TGTGCCAGCAGCTTAACAGTGAGGGGGACAGGGCAGTACAATGAGCAGTTCTTC. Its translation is CASSLTVRGTGQYNEQFF.

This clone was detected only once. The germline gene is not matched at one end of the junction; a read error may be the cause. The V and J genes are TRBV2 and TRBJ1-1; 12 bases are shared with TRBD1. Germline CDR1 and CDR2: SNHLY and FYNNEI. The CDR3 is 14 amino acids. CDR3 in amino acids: CASSGGQGATAAFF. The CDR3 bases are TGTGCCAGCAGCGGGGGACAGGGGGCCACTGCAGCTTTCTTT. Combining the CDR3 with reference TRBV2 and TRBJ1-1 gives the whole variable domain EPEVTQTPSHQVTQMGQEVILRCVPISNHLYFYWYRQILGQKVEFLVSFYNNEISEKSEIFDDQFSVERPDGSNFTLKIRSTKLEDSAMYFCASSGGQGATAAFFGQGTRLTVV.

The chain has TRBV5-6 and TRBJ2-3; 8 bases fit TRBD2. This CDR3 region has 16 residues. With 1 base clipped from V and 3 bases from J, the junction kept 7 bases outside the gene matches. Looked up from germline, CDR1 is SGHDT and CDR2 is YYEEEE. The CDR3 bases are TGTGCCAGCAGCTTGAGGGGACTAGGATTAACAGATACGCAGTATTTT. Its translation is CASSLRGLGLTDTQYF.

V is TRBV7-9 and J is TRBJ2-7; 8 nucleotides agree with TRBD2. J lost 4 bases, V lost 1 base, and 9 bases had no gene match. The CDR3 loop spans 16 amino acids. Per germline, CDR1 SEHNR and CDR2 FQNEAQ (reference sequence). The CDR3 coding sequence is TGTGCCAGCAGCTTAGGTCTCGGGACTAGACGATACGAGCAGTACTTC. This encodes CASSLGLGTRRYEQYF.